The 27 T cell receptor beta chains presented below share a single source sample, sequenced in a study of blood T cell repertoires in COVID-19. Profiling relied on immunoSEQ multiplex PCR, and the TCRdb table lists in-frame clones only, not all of them. The sample has tens of thousands of clones; around 88% are singletons. Specimen: peripheral blood. The origin of the receptors is a man aged 50-59 years with active COVID-19.

This clone was seen a single time. The chain joins TRBV6-6 to TRBJ2-3, with D possibly matching TRBD2 (5 bases). The CDR3 length is 14 residues. Germline values: CDR1 MNHNY, CDR2 SVGAGI (reference sequence). The V and J ends lost 6 bases and 0 bases respectively, with 10 bases between them. In DNA, the CDR3 is TGTGCCAGCAGCGACTATACTAGCACAGATACGCAGTATTTT. Translated: CASSDYTSTDTQYF.

The chain joins TRBV6-4 to TRBJ2-1; 10 nucleotides line up with TRBD2. After removal of 6 bases from V and 6 bases from J, the junction contained 5 bases not matched to a gene. The CDR3 sequence is 14 residues long. Germline values: CDR1 MRHNA, CDR2 SNTAGT. The DNA of the CDR3 is TGTGCCAGCAGCGGGGGACTAGCGTCCAATGAGCAGTTCTTC. This translates into CASSGGLASNEQFF.

The chain uses TRBV9 and TRBJ2-5; D unclear. Trimming stripped 1 base from V and 4 bases from J, with 8 bases between. The CDR3 sequence is 13 residues long. Germline CDR1 and CDR2: SGDLS and YYNGEE. The CDR3 nucleotides read TGTGCCAGCAGCGTATGGGCCGGAGAGACCCAGTACTTC. It codes for CASSVWAGETQYF.

CDR3 DNA sequence: TGTGCCAGCAGTTTGACTAGCGGGAGGGGCGTCGATCATTACGAGCAGTACTTC. This sequence encodes CASSLTSGRGVDHYEQYF. The chain uses TRBV7-2 and TRBJ2-7, with TRBD2 matching 14 bases. The germline gives CDR1 SGHTA, CDR2 FQGNSA. Trimming at V came to 6 bases and at J to 4 bases, leaving 14 bases not matched to a gene. The CDR3 covers 18 residues.

V is TRBV21-1 and J is TRBJ2-3; TRBD2 reflects the table's D call only, with no check against the DNA. TRBV21-1 has pseudogene status. The CDR3 length is 10 residues. CDR3 in amino acids: CAIYLDTQYF. The CDR3 coding sequence is TGTGCCATTTATTTGGATACGCAGTATTTT.

V gene TRBV18 combines with J gene TRBJ2-5; tentative D call: TRBD1 (6 bases). The CDR3 extends over 14 amino acids. Germline CDR1 KGHSH, CDR2 LQKENI. Trimming stripped 8 bases from V and 1 base from J, with 14 bases between. The CDR3 nucleotides are TGTGCCAGCGTCAGGGGCATCTCCCAAGAGACCCAGTACTTC. Translation: CASVRGISQETQYF. Supplemented by reference TRBV18 and TRBJ2-5, the full variable domain reads NAGVMQNPRHLVRRRGQEARLRCSPMKGHSHVYWYRQLPEEGLKFMVYLQKENIIDESGMPKERFSAEFPKEGPSILRIQQVVRGDSAAYFCASVRGISQETQYFGPGTRLLVL.

This rearrangement joins TRBV7-3 to TRBJ2-5; no reliable D call. The length of the CDR3 is 12 residues. Trimming left V 5 bases short and J 8 bases short, with 12 bases between. The germline V gene has CDR1 SGHTA and CDR2 FQGTGA. CDR3 sequence reads: CASSLEVATQYF. The CDR3 region has the DNA TGTGCCAGCAGCCTAGAGGTGGCAACCCAGTACTTC.

This clone appeared a few times. This sequence joins TRBV18 and TRBJ1-2, with 7 bases matching TRBD1. Losses at the gene ends were 5 bases for V and 3 bases for J; bases not matched to a gene: 6. Germline V gene lookup returns CDR1 KGHSH and CDR2 LQKENI. This CDR3 has 14 amino acids. CDR3 sequence reads: CASSTRQGDYGYTF. CDR3 nucleotides: TGTGCCAGCTCAACCCGACAGGGAGACTATGGCTACACCTTC.

This clone was seen just once. The rearrangement joins TRBV6-2 or TRBV6-3 to TRBJ2-3; TRBD2 matches at 12 bases. The CDR3 has 17 residues. After removal of 4 bases from V and 2 bases from J, the junction contained 7 bases not matched to a gene. Germline V lookup: CDR1 MNHEY, CDR2 SVGEGT. Here the CDR3 DNA reads TGTGCCAGCAGTTTAAGGTCTAGCGGGGGGGCCACAGATACGCAGTATTTT. Residues: CASSLRSSGGATDTQYF.

The chain joins TRBV27 to TRBJ2-7, with D perhaps matching TRBD2 (6 bases). Trimming cost V 8 bases and J 6 bases, with 14 bases left between them. This CDR3 comprises 12 residues. Germline V gene sequence: CDR1 MNHEY, CDR2 SMNVEV (reference sequence). As DNA, the CDR3 is TGTGCCAGCTGGAGGAGCGGGCGCGAGCAGTACTTC. It is translated as CASWRSGREQYF.

This clone was detected a few times. The J gene is TRBJ1-5, the V gene TRBV4-1; D is possibly TRBD1 (5 bases). Deletions cut 0 bases from V and 6 bases from J, with 9 bases between. The germline V gene encodes CDR1 MGHRA and CDR2 YSYEKL. The length of the CDR3 is 14 residues. The CDR3 DNA sequence: TGCGCCAGCAGCCAAGAGGGGCCGGGTCAGCCCCAGCATTTT. Residues: CASSQEGPGQPQHF.

CDR3 DNA: TGTGCCAGCAGCTTAGATTTTGGCGGGATCTATGAGCAGTTCTTC. Translated: CASSLDFGGIYEQFF. The genes are TRBV7-3 and TRBJ2-1; maybe TRBD2 (6 bases). Germline CDR1 SGHTA, CDR2 FQGTGA. The CDR3 covers 15 residues. V lost 2 bases and J 8 bases, leaving 16 bases between the germline ends.

The V and J genes are TRBV6-5 and TRBJ2-4; 11 bases agree with TRBD2. The germline CDR1 and CDR2 sequences are MNHEY and SVGAGI. The CDR3 runs to 15 residues. Trimming removed 4 bases from V and 1 base from J; junction bases left unmatched: 0. The CDR3 region is CASSLAGGAKNIQYF. Here the CDR3 DNA reads TGTGCCAGCAGTTTAGCGGGGGGGGCCAAAAACATTCAGTACTTC.

This clone was observed once. The rearrangement links TRBV21-1 to TRBJ1-3; no check of the table's D call, TRBD1, against the DNA was made. TRBV21-1 corresponds to a pseudogene. The CDR3 length is 15 residues. This CDR3 is CASINRGPSGNTIYF. CDR3 DNA sequence: TGTGCCAGCATCAACAGGGGACCCTCTGGAAACACCATATATTTT.

This chain joins TRBV3-1 (or the pseudogene TRBV3-2) and TRBJ1-6; 8 positions match TRBD1. V lost 1 base to trimming and J lost 7 bases; unmatched junction nucleotides: 9. Germline CDR1 LGHDT, CDR2 YNNKEL (reference sequence). The CDR3 covers 17 residues. DNA of the CDR3: TGTGCCAGCAGCCAAGTGAAGGACAGGGACCGAAATTCACCCCTCCACTTT. Its translation is CASSQVKDRDRNSPLHF.

On this clone: This CDR3 is also generated by other DNA sequences in the sample. V and J are TRBV7-9 and TRBJ2-7; 7 positions agree with TRBD1. Germline V lookup: CDR1 SEHNR, CDR2 FQNEAQ (reference sequence). The CDR3 is 14 residues long. Losses at the gene ends were 8 bases for V and 1 base for J; bases not matched to a gene: 8. The CDR3 reads CASSLQGISYEQYF. CDR3 sequence (DNA): TGTGCCAGCTCCTTACAGGGGATATCCTACGAGCAGTACTTC. Full variable domain (missing parts from reference TRBV7-9 and TRBJ2-7): DTGVSQNPRHKITKRGQNVTFRCDPISEHNRLYWYRQTLGQGPEFLTYFQNEAQLEKSRLLSDRFSAERPKGSFSTLEIQRTEQGDSAMYLCASSLQGISYEQYFGPGTRLTVT.

This chain joins TRBV6-1 and TRBJ1-2; no clear D gene. The V end was cut by 0 bases, the J end by 14 bases, with 7 bases between. There are 10 residues in the CDR3. Germline CDR1 reads MNHNS; CDR2 reads SASEGT. CDR3 residues: CASSEAALTF. As DNA, the CDR3 is TGTGCCAGCAGTGAAGCGGCATTAACCTTC.

The chain uses TRBV11-2 and TRBJ2-3; D perhaps matches TRBD2 (5 bases). CDR3 size: 17 residues. CDR1 is SGHAT and CDR2 is FQNNGV in the germline V gene. The V gene lost 0 bases and the J gene lost 6 bases, with 19 bases spanning the gap. CDR3 loop: CASSLDSGVTARDTQYF. The CDR3 nucleotides read TGTGCCAGCAGCTTAGACTCCGGGGTAACGGCGAGGGATACGCAGTATTTT.

CDR3 amino acids: CASSLDGGYGYTF. The DNA for the CDR3 is TGTGCCAGCAGCTTAGATGGAGGCTATGGCTACACCTTC. V usage is TRBV7-2 and J usage is TRBJ1-2; D is ambiguous. The germline gives CDR1 SGHTA, CDR2 FQGNSA. With 1 base removed from V and 4 bases from J, the gap between germline ends came to 7 bases. This CDR3 spans 13 amino acids.

The rearrangement uses TRBV11-2 and TRBJ2-7; tentative D call: TRBD1 (7 bases). CDR1 is SGHAT and CDR2 is FQNNGV in the germline V gene. The CDR3 extends over 15 amino acids. Trimming took 1 base from V and 3 from J, leaving 13 bases between them. The CDR3: CASSLGRDRVYEQYF. DNA for the CDR3: TGTGCCAGCAGCTTAGGGAGGGACAGAGTCTACGAGCAGTACTTC.

The V call is TRBV21-1, the J call TRBJ2-7; the DNA was not used to check the table's D call, TRBD2. TRBV21-1 is a listed pseudogene. This CDR3 region has 14 residues. The chain's CDR3 is CASSLRSGLREQYF. For the CDR3, the DNA is TGTGCCAGCAGCCTCCGCTCGGGACTGCGAGAGCAGTACTTC.

This chain joins TRBV3-1 (or the pseudogene TRBV3-2) and TRBJ2-5; 15 positions agree with TRBD2. V gave up 4 bases and J gave up 5 bases; unmatched junction bases: 5. Per germline, CDR1 LGHDT and CDR2 YNNKEL (reference sequence). This CDR3 comprises 16 residues. The DNA for the CDR3 is TGTGCCAGCAGCCGTGGACTAGCGGGAGGGCCGGAGACCCAGTACTTC. Translating it yields CASSRGLAGGPETQYF.

The rearrangement joins TRBV27 to TRBJ2-5; 11 nucleotides line up with TRBD1. This CDR3 has 16 amino acids. Trimming cost V 2 bases and J 5 bases; bases outside gene matches: 7. CDR1 and CDR2 (germline): MNHEY, SMNVEV (reference sequence). CDR3 sequence (DNA): TGTGCCAGCAGTTTACGGACAGGGGGCGCTTATGAGACCCAGTACTTC. Translating it yields CASSLRTGGAYETQYF.

This clone has a handful of counts. The chain uses TRBV27 and TRBJ1-2, with 8 bases that match TRBD1. Unmatched junction bases numbered 4, after V lost 2 bases and J lost 8 bases. Germline values: CDR1 MNHEY, CDR2 SMNVEV (reference sequence). CDR3 length: 13 amino acids. CDR3 residues: CASSLGQGGGYTF. Written as DNA, the CDR3 is TGTGCCAGCAGTTTAGGACAGGGAGGAGGCTACACCTTC.

This clone was counted a single time. V gene TRBV7-2 combines with J gene TRBJ2-7, with a tentative D call TRBD1 (7 bases). CDR1 is SGHTA and CDR2 is FQGNSA in the germline V gene. The V and J ends lost 5 bases and 3 bases respectively, with 14 bases between them. The CDR3 contains 14 residues. This chain's CDR3 is CASSLRQGGYEQYF. CDR3 sequence (DNA): TGTGCCAGCAGCCTCCGGCAGGGGGGCTACGAGCAGTACTTC.

J is TRBJ2-3 and V is TRBV11-3, with a weak D call TRBD2 (6 bases). Germline V gene lookup returns CDR1 SGHNT and CDR2 YENEEA. The CDR3 runs 14 residues. V dropped 5 bases and J dropped 4 bases, with 13 bases sitting between them. CDR3 region: CASSVGRSADTQYF. The CDR3 DNA sequence: TGTGCCAGCAGCGTCGGGAGAAGCGCAGATACGCAGTATTTT.

The CDR3 DNA reads as TGTGCCAGCAGTTCCCCTGGAGGGCTTCCTAACTATGGCTACACCTTC. It translates to CASSSPGGLPNYGYTF. This rearrangement joins TRBV28 to TRBJ1-2; D unresolved. CDR3 length: 16 residues. V dropped 4 bases and J dropped 0 bases, with 15 bases sitting between them. Germline lookup yields CDR1 MDHEN and CDR2 SYDVKM.